Listed below are T cell receptor beta chains from one sample, sequenced in a study of T cells in Graves' hyperthyroidism and ophthalmopathy. MiXCR, run by TCRdb on the multiplex PCR reads, gives a single entry per CDR3 protein. This sample has fewer than 350,000 distinct CDR3 sequences, with 13% found just once. The sample consisted of blood. The receptors were sampled from a woman younger than 45 with Graves' hyperthyroidism that later progressed to Graves' ophthalmopathy. The CDR3 runs from the conserved cysteine through the conserved F or W. The order of the fields is D gene, clone size, J gene, V gene, CDR3 protein, CDR3 DNA. A D gene is named only where the DNA matches it firmly. Size is omitted from some rows. Given values are once, few, many or a class for expanded clones.

D gene: TRBD2; clone size: many; J gene: TRBJ2-3; V gene: TRBV30; CDR3 protein: CAWTSGSTDTQYF; CDR3 DNA: TGTGCCTGGACTAGCGGGAGCACAGATACGCAGTATTTT
D gene: -; clone size: few; J gene: TRBJ2-2; V gene: TRBV6-1; CDR3 protein: CASSGTVSTGELFF; CDR3 DNA: TGTGCCAGCAGTGGGACAGTCTCTACCGGGGAGCTGTTTTTT
D gene: -; clone size: many; J gene: TRBJ2-1; V gene: TRBV30; CDR3 protein: CAWGQSDNEQFF; CDR3 DNA: TGTGCCTGGGGGCAGAGTGACAATGAGCAGTTCTTC
D gene: -; clone size: many; J gene: TRBJ1-1; V gene: TRBV3-1; CDR3 protein: CASSQLSRNTEAFF; CDR3 DNA: TGTGCCAGCAGCCAATTGTCACGGAACACTGAAGCTTTCTTT
D gene: -; clone size: few; J gene: TRBJ2-7; V gene: TRBV24-1; CDR3 protein: CATSDGQMPYEQYF; CDR3 DNA: TGTGCCACCAGTGACGGACAGATGCCATACGAGCAGTACTTC
D gene: -; clone size: -; J gene: TRBJ2-7; V gene: TRBV15; CDR3 protein: CATSTREAAYEQYF; CDR3 DNA: TGTGCCACCAGCACAAGGGAGGCCGCCTACGAGCAGTACTTC
D gene: -; clone size: few; J gene: TRBJ2-1; V gene: TRBV27; CDR3 protein: CASSLFSGDEQFF; CDR3 DNA: TGTGCCAGCAGTTTGTTTAGCGGTGATGAGCAGTTCTTC
D gene: -; clone size: many; J gene: TRBJ2-1; V gene: TRBV6-2/TRBV6-3; CDR3 protein: CASSYFGSSYNEQFF; CDR3 DNA: TGTGCCAGCAGTTACTTCGGGAGCTCCTACAATGAGCAGTTCTTC
D gene: -; clone size: many; J gene: TRBJ2-3; V gene: TRBV7-6; CDR3 protein: CASSLEWSGGTDTQYF; CDR3 DNA: TGTGCCAGCAGCTTAGAGTGGTCGGGTGGCACAGATACGCAGTATTTT
D gene: TRBD2; clone size: few; J gene: TRBJ2-2; V gene: TRBV19; CDR3 protein: CASRRTSGSLGGELFF; CDR3 DNA: TGTGCCAGTAGGAGGACTAGCGGGAGCCTTGGCGGGGAGCTGTTTTTT
D gene: TRBD1; clone size: many; J gene: TRBJ1-2; V gene: TRBV11-2; CDR3 protein: CASETQDRGINYGYTF; CDR3 DNA: TGTGCCAGCGAAACCCAGGACAGGGGGATCAACTATGGCTACACCTTC
D gene: -; clone size: many; J gene: TRBJ1-4; V gene: TRBV7-2; CDR3 protein: CASSLSGDEKLFF; CDR3 DNA: TGTGCCAGCAGCTTATCGGGAGATGAAAAACTGTTTTTT
D gene: -; clone size: many; J gene: TRBJ2-7; V gene: TRBV2; CDR3 protein: CASTAGSYEQYF; CDR3 DNA: TGTGCCAGCACTGCAGGATCCTACGAGCAGTACTTC
D gene: -; clone size: many; J gene: TRBJ2-1; V gene: TRBV9; CDR3 protein: CASSPRDPPRNEQFF; CDR3 DNA: TGTGCCAGCAGCCCCCGGGACCCACCCCGCAATGAGCAGTTCTTC
D gene: -; clone size: many; J gene: TRBJ2-2; V gene: TRBV30; CDR3 protein: CAWNYGSTVWTGELFF; CDR3 DNA: TGTGCCTGGAATTACGGCTCTACGGTGTGGACCGGGGAGCTGTTTTTT
D gene: -; clone size: many; J gene: TRBJ1-1; V gene: TRBV28; CDR3 protein: CASKSRKRSGAFF; CDR3 DNA: TGTGCCAGCAAATCGCGAAAGCGTTCGGGAGCTTTCTTT
D gene: -; clone size: -; J gene: TRBJ1-1; V gene: TRBV6-4; CDR3 protein: CAGSEERLNTEAFF; CDR3 DNA: TGTGCCGGCAGTGAAGAGAGACTTAACACTGAAGCTTTCTTT
D gene: TRBD2; clone size: many; J gene: TRBJ2-3; V gene: TRBV6-1; CDR3 protein: CASKRELDTDTQYF; CDR3 DNA: TGTGCCAGCAAGCGGGAGCTTGACACAGATACGCAGTATTTT
D gene: TRBD1; clone size: few; J gene: TRBJ1-4; V gene: TRBV4-1; CDR3 protein: CASSSDRGRYEKLFF; CDR3 DNA: TGCGCCAGCAGCTCTGACAGGGGGCGTTATGAAAAACTGTTTTTT
D gene: -; clone size: many; J gene: TRBJ1-5; V gene: TRBV7-9; CDR3 protein: CASSLAGYNQPQHF; CDR3 DNA: TGTGCCAGCAGCTTAGCGGGGTACAATCAGCCCCAGCATTTT
D gene: TRBD2; clone size: many; J gene: TRBJ2-1; V gene: TRBV6-2/TRBV6-3; CDR3 protein: CARPGTSVYTYNEQFF; CDR3 DNA: TGTGCCAGACCGGGGACTAGCGTATACACCTACAATGAGCAGTTCTTC
D gene: -; clone size: few; J gene: TRBJ1-5; V gene: TRBV19; CDR3 protein: CASSIEGEFISQPQHF; CDR3 DNA: TGTGCCAGTAGTATTGAAGGGGAATTCATTAGTCAGCCCCAGCATTTT
D gene: -; clone size: -; J gene: TRBJ2-7; V gene: TRBV28; CDR3 protein: CASSLSGGFSYEQYF; CDR3 DNA: TGTGCCAGCAGTTTATCTGGGGGGTTTTCATACGAGCAGTACTTC
D gene: -; clone size: many; J gene: TRBJ1-2; V gene: TRBV24-1; CDR3 protein: CATSARSGYGYTF; CDR3 DNA: TGTGCCACCAGTGCCCGGTCCGGCTATGGCTACACCTTC
D gene: -; clone size: -; J gene: TRBJ2-2; V gene: TRBV10-3; CDR3 protein: CAISETNTGELFF; CDR3 DNA: TGTGCCATCAGTGAGACCAACACCGGGGAGCTGTTTTTT
D gene: -; clone size: many; J gene: TRBJ2-7; V gene: TRBV7-3; CDR3 protein: CASSTGGRDEQYF; CDR3 DNA: TGTGCCAGCAGTACCGGGGGGCGGGACGAGCAGTACTTC
D gene: TRBD2; clone size: many; J gene: TRBJ2-7; V gene: TRBV20-1; CDR3 protein: CSARDRFASGLPTKVLYEQYF; CDR3 DNA: TGCAGTGCTAGAGATCGCTTCGCTAGCGGACTACCCACAAAAGTCCTCTACGAGCAGTACTTC
D gene: TRBD1; clone size: many; J gene: TRBJ2-1; V gene: TRBV12-3/TRBV12-4; CDR3 protein: CASSSGTGGYNEQFF; CDR3 DNA: TGTGCCAGCAGTTCCGGGACAGGGGGCTACAATGAGCAGTTCTTC
D gene: TRBD2; clone size: many; J gene: TRBJ2-7; V gene: TRBV6-1; CDR3 protein: CASMSGMKSYEQYF; CDR3 DNA: TGTGCCAGCATGAGCGGGATGAAGTCCTACGAGCAGTACTTC
D gene: -; clone size: many; J gene: TRBJ1-6; V gene: TRBV28; CDR3 protein: CASSLQGFNSPLHF; CDR3 DNA: TGTGCCAGCAGTTTACAAGGGTTTAATTCACCCCTCCACTTT
D gene: TRBD1; clone size: many; J gene: TRBJ1-5; V gene: TRBV30; CDR3 protein: CAWSVQGAFRNQPQHF; CDR3 DNA: TGTGCCTGGAGTGTACAGGGGGCATTTCGGAATCAGCCCCAGCATTTT
D gene: TRBD2; clone size: -; J gene: TRBJ2-1; V gene: TRBV7-9; CDR3 protein: CASSSTSGEQFF; CDR3 DNA: TGTGCCAGCAGCTCCACTAGCGGTGAGCAGTTCTTC
D gene: TRBD1; clone size: many; J gene: TRBJ1-6; V gene: TRBV18; CDR3 protein: CASSLTGGEDSPLHF; CDR3 DNA: TGTGCCAGCTCACTTACAGGGGGTGAGGATTCACCCCTCCACTTT
D gene: -; clone size: few; J gene: TRBJ2-2; V gene: TRBV11-3; CDR3 protein: CASSLVWRETGPRGGELFF; CDR3 DNA: TGTGCCAGCAGCTTAGTCTGGCGGGAAACAGGTCCCAGGGGCGGGGAGCTGTTTTTT
D gene: TRBD2; clone size: many; J gene: TRBJ2-3; V gene: TRBV3-1; CDR3 protein: CASSGTSQTDTQYF; CDR3 DNA: TGTGCCAGCAGCGGGACTAGCCAAACAGATACGCAGTATTTT
D gene: TRBD1; clone size: -; J gene: TRBJ2-4; V gene: TRBV5-4; CDR3 protein: CASSLQGGMAKNIQYF; CDR3 DNA: TGTGCCAGCAGCTTGCAAGGGGGCATGGCCAAAAACATTCAGTACTTC
D gene: TRBD2; clone size: many; J gene: TRBJ2-1; V gene: TRBV7-8; CDR3 protein: CASSHWTSGKSYNEQFF; CDR3 DNA: TGTGCCAGCAGCCATTGGACTAGCGGGAAGAGTTATAATGAGCAGTTCTTC
D gene: TRBD1; clone size: -; J gene: TRBJ2-3; V gene: TRBV19; CDR3 protein: CASSTTGGHSTDTQYF; CDR3 DNA: TGTGCCAGTAGTACAACAGGGGGCCATAGCACAGATACGCAGTATTTT
D gene: TRBD2; clone size: many; J gene: TRBJ2-3; V gene: TRBV18; CDR3 protein: CASSPPGGSHPDTQYF; CDR3 DNA: TGTGCCAGCTCACCACCGGGCGGGAGTCACCCAGATACGCAGTATTTT
D gene: TRBD2; clone size: many; J gene: TRBJ2-3; V gene: TRBV29-1; CDR3 protein: CSVGVAGVGDTQYF; CDR3 DNA: TGCAGCGTTGGAGTAGCGGGAGTGGGGGATACGCAGTATTTT
D gene: -; clone size: -; J gene: TRBJ2-7; V gene: TRBV14; CDR3 protein: CASSRDWGRRYEQYF; CDR3 DNA: TGTGCCAGCAGCCGGGACTGGGGAAGGAGATACGAGCAGTACTTC
D gene: -; clone size: many; J gene: TRBJ2-5; V gene: TRBV29-1; CDR3 protein: CSVEDSRETQYF; CDR3 DNA: TGCAGCGTCGAAGACAGCCGAGAGACCCAGTACTTC
D gene: -; clone size: many; J gene: TRBJ2-1; V gene: TRBV20-1; CDR3 protein: CSASMRTPTYNEQFF; CDR3 DNA: TGCAGTGCTAGTATGAGGACACCGACCTACAATGAGCAGTTCTTC
D gene: -; clone size: many; J gene: TRBJ1-1; V gene: TRBV2; CDR3 protein: CASRGLNTEAFF; CDR3 DNA: TGTGCCAGCAGGGGGTTGAACACTGAAGCTTTCTTT
D gene: TRBD1; clone size: many; J gene: TRBJ1-6; V gene: TRBV9; CDR3 protein: CASSFTTGRDSPLHF; CDR3 DNA: TGTGCCAGCAGCTTCACGACAGGGAGGGATTCACCCCTCCACTTT
D gene: -; clone size: -; J gene: TRBJ1-5; V gene: TRBV12-3/TRBV12-4; CDR3 protein: CASMGATYSNQPQHF; CDR3 DNA: TGTGCCAGCATGGGGGCAACGTATAGCAATCAGCCCCAGCATTTT
D gene: -; clone size: few; J gene: TRBJ2-1; V gene: TRBV19; CDR3 protein: CASSTGRNEQFF; CDR3 DNA: TGTGCCAGTAGTACAGGGAGGAATGAGCAGTTCTTC
D gene: TRBD2; clone size: many; J gene: TRBJ2-7; V gene: TRBV7-9; CDR3 protein: CASSLTTSGRPEQYF; CDR3 DNA: TGTGCCAGCAGCTTAACGACTAGCGGGAGACCCGAGCAGTACTTC